The 9 T cell receptor beta chains listed next were all sequenced from one sample in a study of blood T cell repertoires in COVID-19. This table comes from immunoSEQ multiplex PCR, and its TCRdb copy is limited to in-frame clones, with some not included. The table has 40,000 or so clones, roughly 80% seen once; the top ten hold approximately 25%. Sequencing was done on a sample of peripheral blood. The receptors derive from a human donor with acute or convalescent COVID-19. The donor label of this sample is uncertain.

A single count supports this clone. The chain recombines TRBV6-5 with TRBJ1-2, with no clear D. Germline V gene data show CDR1 as MNHEY and CDR2 as SVGAGI. The ends were cut back, 0 bases at V and 7 bases at J, with 15 bases in the middle. The CDR3 sequence is 15 residues long. CDR3 region: CASSYSRVGGGGYTF. Here the CDR3 DNA reads TGTGCCAGCAGTTACTCGCGAGTAGGAGGAGGTGGCTACACCTTC.

CDR3 sequence: CASSPRVVRETQYF. The CDR3 DNA is TGTGCCAGCAGCCCGAGGGTCGTCCGGGAGACCCAGTACTTC. The rearrangement links TRBV11-1 to TRBJ2-5; D might be TRBD2 (5 bases). There are 14 residues in the CDR3. V lost 5 bases to trimming and J lost 5 bases, with 15 bases between them. Germline V gene data show CDR1 as SGHAT and CDR2 as FQDESV (reference sequence). Full variable domain (remainder filled in from reference TRBV11-1 and TRBJ2-5): EAEVAQSPRYKITEKSQAVAFWCDPISGHATLYWYRQILGQGPELLVQFQDESVVDDSQLPKDRFSAERLKGVDSTLKIQPAELGDSAMYLCASSPRVVRETQYFGPGTRLLVL.

V and J are TRBV23-1 and TRBJ1-1, with 10 positions matching TRBD1. TRBV23-1 is an ORF, and what it does is uncertain. The CDR3 loop spans 20 amino acids. The ends lost 1 base at V and 0 bases at J; junction bases unmatched: 14. The CDR3: CASSQLGSTGTGDMNTEAFF. In nucleotides, the CDR3 is TGCGCCAGCAGTCAATTGGGGTCGACCGGGACAGGGGACATGAACACTGAAGCTTTCTTT.

The chain carries TRBV7-9 and TRBJ2-7; 7 bases agree with TRBD1. Germline V lookup: CDR1 SEHNR, CDR2 FQNEAQ (reference sequence). The junction had 4 bases not matched to a gene; V was cut back by 3 bases and J by 5 bases. CDR3 size: 13 residues. The chain's CDR3 is CASSLRTGDEQYF. The CDR3 bases are TGTGCCAGCAGCTTGCGAACAGGGGACGAGCAGTACTTC.

This chain joins TRBV7-2 and TRBJ2-1; 10 bases align to TRBD1. The CDR3 runs 15 residues. Germline-derived CDR1 and CDR2 are SGHTA and FQGNSA. J was trimmed by 7 bases and V by 5 bases; bases with no gene match: 8. Here the CDR3 reads CASSRTGGFSNEQFF. CDR3 bases: TGTGCCAGCAGCAGGACAGGGGGTTTTTCGAATGAGCAGTTCTTC.

This chain links TRBV6-1 with TRBJ2-7; the D gene is possibly TRBD1 (6 bases). The germline gives CDR1 MNHNS, CDR2 SASEGT. V was cut by 2 bases and J by 6 bases, with 14 bases left in between. The CDR3 runs to 14 residues. CDR3 sequence: CASSERWTVSEQYF. For the CDR3, the DNA is TGTGCCAGCAGTGAAAGGTGGACAGTGTCCGAGCAGTACTTC.

The gene calls are TRBV4-2 and TRBJ1-2, with D unclear. V dropped 1 base and J dropped 4 bases, with 16 bases sitting between them. Germline loops: CDR1 LGHNA, CDR2 YNFKEQ. This CDR3 has 16 residues. Written as DNA, the CDR3 is TGTGCCAGCAGCCAAGGGGTAAAGGCAGGTCTCTATGGCTACACCTTC. It yields the protein CASSQGVKAGLYGYTF.

This clone was found a few times. The J gene is TRBJ1-1, the V gene TRBV11-3; tentative D call: TRBD1 (6 bases). Per germline, CDR1 SGHNT and CDR2 YENEEA. This CDR3 is 15 amino acids long. V dropped 3 bases and J dropped 0 bases, with 11 bases sitting between them. The CDR3 bases are TGTGCCAGCAGCTTGGACAGCCTTATGAACACTGAAGCTTTCTTT. It is translated as CASSLDSLMNTEAFF.

V is TRBV7-9 and J is TRBJ2-7; perhaps TRBD1 as D (6 bases). The germline CDR1 and CDR2 sequences are SEHNR and FQNEAQ (reference sequence). This CDR3 has 15 amino acids. V was shortened by 4 bases and J by 4 bases, with 17 bases between the two germline ends. CDR3 in DNA: TGTGCCAGCAGCTCAGAAGGGCAGGGGAGTTACGAGCAGTACTTC. It encodes CASSSEGQGSYEQYF.